The 19 T cell receptor beta chains reported below all come from one sample, sequenced in a study of cytomegalovirus exposure and HLA in healthy donors. The PCR made use of 60 Vbeta and 13 Jbeta primers. Profiled with immunoSEQ multiplex PCR; TCRdb holds only in-frame clones, not every one. The data show hundreds of thousands of clones, around 80% seen once. The source material was PBMCs. Receptor source: a man between 35 and 55 years old in good health and CMV-seropositive.

CDR3 residues: CASSQGLAGGRAKNIQYF. The CDR3 bases are TGCGCCAGCAGCCAAGGACTAGCGGGAGGGCGCGCCAAAAACATTCAGTACTTC. The chain carries TRBV4-1 and TRBJ2-4; 14 bases align to TRBD2. V was pared by 1 base and J by 1 base, with 3 bases of the junction left unmatched. CDR1 is MGHRA and CDR2 is YSYEKL in the germline V gene. This CDR3 comprises 18 residues.

This clone was observed a few times. J is TRBJ2-3 and V is TRBV18; maybe TRBD2 (5 bases). The CDR3 covers 12 residues. The germline gives CDR1 KGHSH, CDR2 LQKENI. Between the trimmed V and J ends, which lost 6 bases and 4 bases, there was a span of 8 bases. The CDR3 loop reads CASSPAADTQYF. CDR3 DNA sequence: TGTGCCAGCTCCCCAGCGGCAGATACGCAGTATTTT.

J is TRBJ2-5 and V is TRBV7-9; TRBD1 matches at 7 bases. Germline loops: CDR1 SEHNR, CDR2 FQNEAQ (reference sequence). The CDR3 is made up of 14 amino acids. Trimming took 6 bases from V and 3 from J; bases not matched to a gene: 7. The CDR3 DNA is TGTGCCAGCAGATTTTCCGGGACAGAAGAGACCCAGTACTTC. This translates into CASRFSGTEETQYF.

This chain joins TRBV6-5 and TRBJ2-7; D perhaps matches TRBD2 (5 bases). The germline V and J ends were trimmed by 1 base and 3 bases, with 16 bases remaining between them. CDR3 length: 16 amino acids. CDR1 is MNHEY, CDR2 SVGAGI, per germline. CDR3 region: CASSYFGVGNLYEQYF. The CDR3, as DNA: TGTGCCAGCAGTTACTTCGGGGTTGGGAACCTCTACGAGCAGTACTTC.

The rearrangement uses TRBV19 and TRBJ1-1, with TRBD1 matching over 8 bases. CDR3 length equals 14 residues. J lost 1 base, V lost 6 bases, and 4 bases had no gene match. Germline V gene data show CDR1 as LNHDA and CDR2 as SQIVND (reference sequence). CDR3 region: CASRPGQGNTEAFF. The DNA for the CDR3 is TGTGCCAGTAGGCCCGGACAGGGGAACACTGAAGCTTTCTTT.

This clone was picked up a small number of times. The chain uses TRBV29-1 and TRBJ2-5; 12 nucleotides line up with TRBD2. In germline, CDR1 is SQVTM, CDR2 ANQGSEA. The CDR3 spans 18 residues. J gave up 2 bases and V 2 bases, and 12 bases lay outside the gene matches. CDR3 DNA sequence: TGCAGCGTTGAATCTATCCTAGCGGGAGGGAAACCACAAGAGACCCAGTACTTC. Residues: CSVESILAGGKPQETQYF.

V gene TRBV2 combines with J gene TRBJ2-1, with a weak D call TRBD1 (6 bases). Per germline, CDR1 SNHLY and CDR2 FYNNEI. The CDR3 is 12 amino acids. V was cut by 6 bases and J by 10 bases, with 13 bases left in between. The CDR3 here is CASSPGQREQFF. The CDR3 DNA follows: TGTGCCAGCAGCCCCGGACAGCGGGAGCAGTTCTTC.

The V and J genes are TRBV7-3 and TRBJ2-1; TRBD1 agrees at 9 bases. The CDR3 has 18 amino acids. Germline V gene data show CDR1 as SGHTA and CDR2 as FQGTGA. Germline trimming cut 5 bases from V and 4 bases from J; bases unmatched to any gene: 15. CDR3 loop: CASSETGGPTLIYNEQFF. The CDR3, as DNA: TGTGCCAGCAGCGAGACAGGGGGGCCGACTCTAATATACAATGAGCAGTTCTTC.

This rearrangement joins TRBV6-6 to TRBJ2-5, with 9 nucleotides matching TRBD2. Trimming removed 6 bases from V and 2 bases from J; junction bases left unmatched: 4. From germline, CDR1 is MNHNY and CDR2 SVGAGI (reference sequence). The CDR3 consists of 14 residues. The CDR3 DNA sequence: TGTGCCAGCAGAGTTAGCGGGGGACAAGAGACCCAGTACTTC. Amino acids: CASRVSGGQETQYF.

V gene TRBV6-5 combines with J gene TRBJ1-5, with D possibly TRBD1 on 6 matching bases. The V gene's germline CDR1 is MNHEY and CDR2 SVGAGI. This CDR3 is built from 14 residues. Trimming pared 8 bases from V and 0 bases from J, leaving 11 bases between. CDR3 coding DNA: TGTGCCAGCGGGGACATAGATAGCAATCAGCCCCAGCATTTT. It is translated as CASGDIDSNQPQHF.

The V call is TRBV15, the J call TRBJ1-2, with D unresolved. There are 11 residues in the CDR3. Trimming cost V 4 bases and J 10 bases, with 10 bases left between them. Per germline, CDR1 LNHNV and CDR2 YYDKDF (reference sequence). The CDR3 DNA is TGTGCCACCAGCAACAACAGAAACTACACCTTC. It yields the protein CATSNNRNYTF.

The chain employs TRBV7-3 and TRBJ2-2; TRBD2 aligns across 11 bases. The CDR3 is 16 residues long. Germline assignment: CDR1 SGHTA and CDR2 FQGTGA. The junction had 6 bases not matched to a gene; V was cut back by 4 bases and J by 5 bases. The chain's CDR3 is CASSSRLAGLTGELFF. The CDR3 DNA is TGTGCCAGCAGCTCGAGACTAGCGGGGTTGACCGGGGAGCTGTTTTTT.

This sequence joins TRBV6-1 and TRBJ2-7, with D maybe TRBD2 (5 bases). V was pared by 10 bases and J by 0 bases, with 13 bases between. The CDR3 contains 13 residues. The germline CDR1 and CDR2 sequences are MNHNS and SASEGT. The CDR3 DNA reads TGTGCCACCATGGACTGGAGCTCCTACGAGCAGTACTTC. Amino acid sequence: CATMDWSSYEQYF.

This clone was recorded once. V usage is TRBV5-6 and J usage is TRBJ2-3; D is unclear. CDR1 and CDR2 from the germline V gene are SGHDT and YYEEEE. Trimming shortened V by 0 bases and J by 1 base, and 6 bases separated the two germline ends. The CDR3 extends over 14 amino acids. The CDR3 nucleotides read TGTGCCAGCAGCTTGGTAAGCGGCACAGATACGCAGTATTTT. Encoded protein: CASSLVSGTDTQYF.

V and J are TRBV4-1 and TRBJ2-1, with 7 bases that match TRBD2. V shed 4 bases and J 4 bases; nucleotides not matched to a gene: 7. CDR1 is MGHRA and CDR2 is YSYEKL in the germline V gene. The CDR3 spans 15 residues. DNA for the CDR3: TGCGCCAGCAGCCCGCCGGGACTAAATTACAATGAGCAGTTCTTC. Encoded protein: CASSPPGLNYNEQFF.

The V call is TRBV7-9, the J call TRBJ2-2; possibly TRBD1 for D (5 bases). The CDR3 is 17 residues long. CDR1 is SEHNR and CDR2 is FQNEAQ in the germline V gene (reference sequence). V was trimmed by 3 bases and J by 8 bases, leaving 22 bases between them. DNA for the CDR3: TGTGCCAGCAGCTTCCCCCCCGGTGGGGCGGTCCGGGGGGAGCTGTTTTTT. Its protein is CASSFPPGGAVRGELFF.

This clone occurred a few times. The V call is TRBV2, the J call TRBJ2-2; D is possibly TRBD2 (6 bases). CDR3 size: 15 residues. With 7 bases removed from V and 7 bases from J, the gap between germline ends came to 19 bases. Germline values: CDR1 SNHLY, CDR2 FYNNEI. The CDR3 is CASTSRTGEVGELFF. The CDR3 nucleotides read TGTGCCAGCACCTCGAGGACGGGAGAGGTCGGGGAGCTGTTTTTT.

CDR3 DNA sequence: TGTGCCAGCATGAGCATGGGGGGTTTCTATGGCTACACCTTC. Its protein product is CASMSMGGFYGYTF. V is TRBV28 and J is TRBJ1-2; tentative D call: TRBD1 (5 bases). Germline assignment: CDR1 MDHEN and CDR2 SYDVKM. The CDR3 covers 14 residues. V was trimmed by 7 bases and J by 4 bases, leaving 16 bases between them.

The table lists this clone with a few counts. V is TRBV13 and J is TRBJ2-1; 9 nucleotides align to TRBD2. Germline V CDR1 and CDR2: PRHDT, FYEKMQ (reference sequence). The CDR3 loop spans 15 amino acids. V dropped 2 bases and J dropped 5; count of bases not matched to a gene: 4. The CDR3 coding sequence is TGTGCCAGCAGCTTATTAGCGGGAGCCCACAATGAGCAGTTCTTC. Residues: CASSLLAGAHNEQFF.